This T cell receptor (beta chain) was recovered during a study of T-cell reconstitution after alpha-beta-depleted transplantation in children. Preparation of the TCRbeta library used unique molecular identifiers. TCRdb re-called the PCR reads with MiXCR, one entry per CDR3 protein. The table records approximately 99,000 distinct CDR3 sequences, around 6.4% of them present only once. This clonotype was detected ten times or more. Trimming left V 0 bases short and J 0 bases short, with 7 bases between. This CDR3 spans 14 amino acids. Germline CDR1 is SGHRS and CDR2 is YFSETQ. This sequence was found in a male patient under 10 years old who had a stem cell transplant for acute lymphoblastic leukemia, so the T cells may come from the graft donor. The rearrangement links TRBV5-1 to TRBJ2-7; D not certain. The sample was PBMCs, mostly from graft donor cells, taken 360 days after TCRalphabeta/CD19-depleted stem cell transplant. CDR3 nucleotide sequence: TGCGCCAGCAGCTTGGAACAGACCTCCTACGAGCAGTACTTC. It encodes CASSLEQTSYEQYF.